Listed below are T cell receptor beta chains from one sample, sequenced in a study of CD8 T cells in Susac syndrome. TCRdb re-called the immunoSEQ multiplex PCR reads through MiXCR, storing one row per CDR3 protein. The sample includes hundreds of thousands of distinct CDR3 sequences, roughly 95% seen only once; the top ten take 0.055% to 0.075%. The specimen sequenced was CD4+ T cells from PBMCs. The receptor set was obtained from a human donor with multiple sclerosis. CDR3s leave out the opening cysteine and the closing phenylalanine or tryptophan.

v_call	cdr3_length	j_call	cdr3_aa
TRBV9	12	TRBJ1-1	ASSVFPGDGEAF
TRBV4-2	16	TRBJ2-3	ASSQVPTSGVGTDTQY
TRBV20-1	12	TRBJ1-2	SARDVGTNYGYT
TRBV7-2	13	TRBJ2-3	ASSSGLTSTDTQY
TRBV28	13	TRBJ2-6	ASSSLGEGANVLT
TRBV3-1	14	TRBJ2-5	ASSQDLLAVQETQY
TRBV6-5	16	TRBJ2-6	ASSYLGLRYSGANVLT
TRBV20-1	10	TRBJ2-5	SARLAGETQY
TRBV7-2	11	TRBJ2-1	ASSPDGPQRQF
TRBV9	12	TRBJ2-7	ASSPMTRRDEQY
TRBV29-1	11	TRBJ2-3	SGGGLVTDTQY
TRBV20-1	15	TRBJ2-6	SAAPGLGISGANVLT
TRBV11-3	13	TRBJ2-1	ASSHGRTRYNEQF
TRBV12-3/TRBV12-4	12	TRBJ2-6	ASSPGPGANVLT
TRBV5-4	12	TRBJ1-6	ASSLDWGDSPLH
TRBV6-1	14	TRBJ1-1	ASRPTGMGAFTEAF
TRBV5-4	13	TRBJ2-1	ASSPFGAGVHEQF
TRBV20-1	11	TRBJ1-3	SANQGAGNTIY
TRBV2	11	TRBJ2-5	ASTRTTQETQY
TRBV27	13	TRBJ2-4	ASSPLRGAKNIQY
TRBV5-4	13	TRBJ1-1	ASSVGDRGATEAF
TRBV19	12	TRBJ2-1	ASQPGYSVNEQF
TRBV28	12	TRBJ2-7	ASSLGGQSYEQY
TRBV9	13	TRBJ2-2	ASSVGTGGIGELF